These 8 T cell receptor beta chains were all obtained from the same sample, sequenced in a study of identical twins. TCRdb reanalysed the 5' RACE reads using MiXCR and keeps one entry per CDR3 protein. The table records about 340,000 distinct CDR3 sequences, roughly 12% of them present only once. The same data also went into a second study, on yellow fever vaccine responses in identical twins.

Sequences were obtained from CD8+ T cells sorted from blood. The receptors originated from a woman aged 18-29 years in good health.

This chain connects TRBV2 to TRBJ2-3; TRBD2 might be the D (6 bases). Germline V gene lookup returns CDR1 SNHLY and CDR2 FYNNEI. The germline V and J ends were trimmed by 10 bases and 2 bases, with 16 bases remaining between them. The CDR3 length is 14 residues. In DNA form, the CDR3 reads TGTGCCATCAGCCCGGGGGACCTCACAGATACGCAGTATTTT. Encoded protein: CAISPGDLTDTQYF.

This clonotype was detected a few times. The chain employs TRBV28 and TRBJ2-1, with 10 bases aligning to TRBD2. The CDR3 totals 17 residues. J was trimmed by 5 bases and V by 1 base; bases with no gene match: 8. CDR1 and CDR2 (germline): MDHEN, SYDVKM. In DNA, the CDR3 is TGTGCCAGCAGTTTATTGGCCGGACTAGCGGCCCACAATGAGCAGTTCTTC. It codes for CASSLLAGLAAHNEQFF.

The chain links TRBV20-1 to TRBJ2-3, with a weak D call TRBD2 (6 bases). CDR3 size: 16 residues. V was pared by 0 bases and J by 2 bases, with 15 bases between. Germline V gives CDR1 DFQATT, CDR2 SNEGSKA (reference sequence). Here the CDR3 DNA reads TGCAGTGCTAGAGATCCTTCGGGACTTCCCACAGATACGCAGTATTTT. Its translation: CSARDPSGLPTDTQYF.

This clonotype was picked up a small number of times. In nucleotides, the CDR3 is TGTGCCAGCAGTTTTACTGGCTACAATGAGCAGTTCTTC. Amino acids: CASSFTGYNEQFF. This chain links TRBV27 with TRBJ2-1, with no clear D. CDR1 and CDR2 (germline): MNHEY, SMNVEV (reference sequence). This CDR3 spans 13 amino acids. The germline V and J ends were trimmed by 3 bases and 3 bases, with 6 bases remaining between them.

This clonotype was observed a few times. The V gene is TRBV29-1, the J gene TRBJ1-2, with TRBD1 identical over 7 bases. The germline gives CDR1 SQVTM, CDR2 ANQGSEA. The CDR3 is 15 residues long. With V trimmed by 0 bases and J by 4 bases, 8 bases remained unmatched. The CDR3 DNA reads TGCAGCGTTGAAGATCTTGGGGCAGGGGGCTATGGCTACACCTTC. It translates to CSVEDLGAGGYGYTF.

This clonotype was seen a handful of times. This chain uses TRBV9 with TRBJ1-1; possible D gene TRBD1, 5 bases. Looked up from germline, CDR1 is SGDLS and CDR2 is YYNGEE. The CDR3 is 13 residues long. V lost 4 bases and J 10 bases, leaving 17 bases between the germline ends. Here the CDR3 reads CASSPEGRPTAFF. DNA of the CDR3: TGTGCCAGCAGCCCGGAGGGGCGACCGACAGCTTTCTTT.

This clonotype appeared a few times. CDR3 in amino acids: CASSSRRDSPGGKNIQYF. The CDR3 DNA reads as TGTGCCAGCAGTTCAAGACGGGACTCCCCAGGGGGCAAAAACATTCAGTACTTC. The genes are TRBV27 and TRBJ2-4; maybe TRBD1 (7 bases). V shed 4 bases and J shed 3 bases, with 22 bases lying between them. Germline CDR1 reads MNHEY; CDR2 reads SMNVEV (reference sequence). The CDR3 has 18 amino acids.

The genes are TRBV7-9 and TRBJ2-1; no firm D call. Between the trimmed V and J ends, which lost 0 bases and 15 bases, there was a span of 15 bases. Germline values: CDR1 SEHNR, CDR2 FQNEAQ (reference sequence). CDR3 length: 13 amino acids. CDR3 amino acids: CASSLAGTFIWFF. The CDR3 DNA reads TGTGCCAGCAGCTTAGCTGGTACGTTTATTTGGTTCTTC.